What follows describes a single TCR beta chain. The CDR3 regions of TCR beta were amplified from RNA transcripts. Carried out on the TCR CDR3, a first-round RT-PCR used the HTBI primer set. TCRdb redid the calling of the multiplex PCR reads with MiXCR, one entry per CDR3 protein. The sample records about 770,000 distinct CDR3 sequences, roughly a sixth being singletons. This entry comes from a study of T cells in Graves' hyperthyroidism and ophthalmopathy. For the study at large: At the time of initial diagnosis and before any treatment, peripheral blood was collected.

Diagnosis relied on clinical symptoms, serum thyroxine and TRAb, thyroid ultrasound and orbital computed tomography. The CDR3 is 16 amino acids. CDR1 is DFQATT and CDR2 is SNEGSKA in the germline V gene (reference sequence). After removal of 2 bases from V and 5 bases from J, the junction contained 8 bases not matched to a gene. The receptor's source is a woman between 45 and 65 years old with Graves' hyperthyroidism that later progressed to Graves' ophthalmopathy. The chain couples TRBV20-1 to TRBJ2-2; TRBD2 agrees at 10 bases. Sequencing input: blood. Here the CDR3 DNA reads TGCAGTGCTAGAAAACTAGCGGGGAGACTTACCGGGGAGCTGTTTTTT. Amino acids: CSARKLAGRLTGELFF.